The clone carrying this T cell receptor (beta chain) was counted between two and nine times. What it binds is unknown. CDR3 length: 17 amino acids. V was cut by 0 bases and J by 4 bases, with 15 bases left in between. Germline V gives CDR1 LGHNA, CDR2 YSLEER. This sample stems from a study of response to subunit inactivated influenza vaccine. Findings and limits, study-wide: Authors proposed each seasonal influenza vaccination draws in few new T cells.

TCRdb analysed the RT-PCR reads with MiXCR anew, one entry per CDR3 protein. The sample records about 520,000 distinct CDR3 sequences, approximately 7.2% being singletons. The origin of this receptor is a man between 50 and 75 years old who received an inactivated influenza vaccine. The chain couples TRBV4-3 to TRBJ1-4; D call uncertain. Material: PBMCs from blood, obtained roughly 24 months after vaccination. CDR3 coding DNA: TGCGCCAGCAGCCAAGATGGTCTGACAAGTTTTAATGAAAAACTGTTTTTT. It codes for CASSQDGLTSFNEKLFF.